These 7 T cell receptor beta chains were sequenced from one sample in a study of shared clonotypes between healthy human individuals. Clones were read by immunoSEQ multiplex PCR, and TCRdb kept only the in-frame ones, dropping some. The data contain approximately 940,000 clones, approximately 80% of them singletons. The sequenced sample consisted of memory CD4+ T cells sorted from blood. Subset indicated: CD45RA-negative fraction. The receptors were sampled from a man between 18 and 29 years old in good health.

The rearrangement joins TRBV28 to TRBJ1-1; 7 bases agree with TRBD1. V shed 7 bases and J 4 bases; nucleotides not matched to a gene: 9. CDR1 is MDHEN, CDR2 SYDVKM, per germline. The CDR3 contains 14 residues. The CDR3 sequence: CASTPQGQGTEAFF. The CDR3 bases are TGTGCCAGCACCCCACAGGGGCAGGGCACTGAAGCTTTCTTT.

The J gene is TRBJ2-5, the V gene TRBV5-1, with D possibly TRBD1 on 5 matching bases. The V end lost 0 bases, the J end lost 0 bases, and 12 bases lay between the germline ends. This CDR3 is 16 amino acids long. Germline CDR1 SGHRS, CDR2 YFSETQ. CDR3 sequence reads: CASSLGQGRYQETQYF. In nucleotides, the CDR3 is TGCGCCAGCAGCTTGGGGCAGGGCCGGTACCAAGAGACCCAGTACTTC.

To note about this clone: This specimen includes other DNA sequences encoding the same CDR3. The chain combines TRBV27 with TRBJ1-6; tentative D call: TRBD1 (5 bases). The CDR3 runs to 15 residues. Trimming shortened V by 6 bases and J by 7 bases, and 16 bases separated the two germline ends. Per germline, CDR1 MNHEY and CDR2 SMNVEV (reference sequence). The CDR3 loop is CASSWETGLNSPLHF. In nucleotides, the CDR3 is TGTGCCAGCAGCTGGGAGACGGGACTGAATTCACCCCTCCACTTT.

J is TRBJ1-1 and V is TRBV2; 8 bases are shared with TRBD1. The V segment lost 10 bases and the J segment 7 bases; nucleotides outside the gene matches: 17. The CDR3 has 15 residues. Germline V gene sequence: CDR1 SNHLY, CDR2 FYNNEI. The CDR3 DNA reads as TGTGCCAACAACCGGAAGACAGGGGCGGATGGTGAAGCTTTCTTT. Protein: CANNRKTGADGEAFF.

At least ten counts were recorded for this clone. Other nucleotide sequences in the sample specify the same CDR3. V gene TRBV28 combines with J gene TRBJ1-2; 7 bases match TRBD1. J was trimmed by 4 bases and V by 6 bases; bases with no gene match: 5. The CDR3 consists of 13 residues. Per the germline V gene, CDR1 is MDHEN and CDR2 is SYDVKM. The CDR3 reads CASSTGDSYGYTF. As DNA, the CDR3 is TGTGCCAGCAGCACAGGGGACAGCTATGGCTACACCTTC.

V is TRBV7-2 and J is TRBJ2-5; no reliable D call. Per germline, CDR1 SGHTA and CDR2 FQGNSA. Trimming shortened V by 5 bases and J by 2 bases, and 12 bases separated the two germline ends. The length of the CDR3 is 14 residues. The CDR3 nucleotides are TGTGCCAGCAGCCAAGGACGGTTACAAGAGACCCAGTACTTC. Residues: CASSQGRLQETQYF.

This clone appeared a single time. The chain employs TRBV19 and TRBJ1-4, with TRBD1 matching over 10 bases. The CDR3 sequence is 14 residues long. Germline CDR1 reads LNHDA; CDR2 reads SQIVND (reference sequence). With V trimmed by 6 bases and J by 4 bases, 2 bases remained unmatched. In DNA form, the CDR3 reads TGTGCCAGTAGAGGACAGGGGGTTAATGAAAAACTGTTTTTT. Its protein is CASRGQGVNEKLFF.